The present entry profiles one TCR beta chain with its context. This sample was included in a study of blood T cell repertoires in COVID-19. Study-wide context: Collection of acute and convalescent COVID-19 samples took place in the United States, Italy and Spain.

The CDR3 sequence is 13 residues long. The V gene end was trimmed by 9 bases and the J gene end by 6 bases; junction bases not matched to a gene: 9. Germline CDR1 reads SNHLY; CDR2 reads FYNNEI. Under the authors' procedure: Using reference gene primer amplification, nucleated cell counts were estimated. Only in-frame clones appear in the TCRdb table, and some are missing; sequencing was by immunoSEQ multiplex PCR. D and trimming come from the DNA, and the V and J calls and clone size come from that table. This table has 150,000 to 180,000 clones, under 95% appearing once. The sample comprised peripheral blood. This clonotype was sampled from a middle-aged man with acute or convalescent COVID-19. The chain links TRBV2 to TRBJ1-2, with TRBD1 matching 8 bases. The CDR3 nucleotides are TGTGCCAGTAAAGCGACAGGGGAAAATGGCTACACCTTC. Amino acid sequence: CASKATGENGYTF.